This TCR beta chain originates from a study of radiation and T cells in renal cell carcinoma. Whole-study findings and limits: Pretreatment tumor biopsies were lacking, so baseline clonotypes are unknown.

Measured with immunoSEQ multiplex PCR; TCRdb has only the in-frame clones, and not every one. Here the sample spans around 100,000 clones, more than 65% being singletons. Concerning this clone itself: The target antigen is unknown.

The germline CDR1 and CDR2 sequences are SGHVS and FQNEAQ. With V trimmed by 4 bases and J by 0 bases, 11 bases remained unmatched. The CDR3 sequence is 19 residues long. Time point noted: blood 4 weeks post-SBRT, at nephrectomy. Treatment meaning: 15 Gy SBRT to primary tumor, nephrectomy 4 weeks later. Nephrectomy followed 15 Gy stereotactic body radiation by 4 weeks. The material sequenced was blood, taken from a patient whose treatment included radiotherapy and nephrectomy. The rearrangement links TRBV7-8 to TRBJ2-3; 12 positions match TRBD2. This TCR was sampled from a man aged 60 to 75 with renal cell carcinoma. CDR3 loop: CASSSYWTSGAHSTDTQYF. CDR3 nucleotide sequence: TGTGCCAGCAGCTCCTATTGGACTAGCGGGGCCCATAGCACAGATACGCAGTATTTT.